This T cell receptor beta chain was identified during a study of T cell responses to AZD1222 COVID-19 vaccine. Study-level background: The study pooled second doses at about 4 or about 12 weeks. Whole-study results and caveats: A mostly white British donor set with more females was recruited, and clonal diversity was possibly underestimated. The CD4 TCRs associated with vaccination extended across spike and predominated at 160-218 and 743-854. Every sample of the repertoires postdated the peak T cell response.

As for this clone: What it recognizes is unknown.

Profiling relied on immunoSEQ multiplex PCR, and the TCRdb table lists in-frame clones only, not all of them. The sample shows roughly 160,000 clones, roughly 90% of them seen only once. This sequence was found in an adult in good health. The sample in question was peripheral blood, obtained on day 0 of AZD1222 vaccination.

CDR3 sequence (DNA): TGTGCCAGCAGTTACGGGGACAGGGGCCCTGAAGCTTTCTTT. Its protein is CASSYGDRGPEAFF. This chain joins TRBV6-2 or TRBV6-3 and TRBJ1-1; 10 bases match TRBD1. This CDR3 spans 14 amino acids. V shed 2 bases, J shed 6 bases, and the junction held 3 bases outside the gene matches. Germline V gene data show CDR1 as MNHEY and CDR2 as SVGEGT.